This T cell receptor (beta chain) derives from a study of shared clonotypes between healthy human individuals. Study outcomes and limitations: Only a few donors were included, so the genetic and exposure-history diversity represented was limited.

The unsorted samples had some 90 million PBMCs used for genomic DNA. Points on this clone: The antigen is undetermined.

The CDR3 has 13 amino acids. Trimming took 1 base from V and 8 from J, leaving 11 bases between them. Looked up from germline, CDR1 is MGHRA and CDR2 is YSYEKL. The test was conducted at deep level. The sequencing of unsorted PBMC DNA took place on ten immunoSEQ deep assay plates. Profiling relied on immunoSEQ multiplex PCR, and the TCRdb table lists in-frame clones only, not all of them. The sample has hundreds of thousands of clones, roughly four fifths seen once. The source material was PBMCs. This TCR was sampled from a woman between 40 and 50 years old in good health. Some clones in this sample may be carry-over from other donors' samples. The rearrangement joins TRBV4-1 to TRBJ1-1; D call uncertain. For the CDR3, the DNA is TGCGCCAGCAGCCAAGTTACAAAAGGGGAAGCTTTCTTT. This encodes CASSQVTKGEAFF.